This T cell receptor (beta chain) was recovered during a study of CD8+CD57+ T cells in acquired aplastic anemia. Points from the study as a whole: Patients and controls had CD8+ Simpson's diversity values that were not significantly distinct.

Genomic DNA, the template, was used for profiling of the TCR beta VDJ and CDR3. TCRdb recomputed calls from the reads with MiXCR, one row per CDR3 protein. Of roughly 63,000 distinct CDR3 sequences listed, around half are singletons. Germline V gives CDR1 SEHNR, CDR2 FQNEAQ (reference sequence). CDR3 length equals 13 residues. J lost 4 bases, V lost 7 bases, and 4 bases had no gene match. This clonotype appeared a single time. What it binds is not known. J is TRBJ2-3 and V is TRBV7-9; 8 bases match TRBD2. The sequencing sample was made of sorted CD4+, CD8+, or CD8+CD57+ T cells (not recorded which) from PBMCs. The TCR sequence derives from a human donor in good health, serving as a control. The CDR3 reads CASTLGGADTQYF. CDR3 nucleotide sequence: TGTGCCAGCACTCTCGGGGGGGCAGATACGCAGTATTTT.